The subject of this entry is one T cell receptor (beta chain). The antigen it binds to is not known. The record has no base qualities; no much larger clone is one base away. TCRbeta CDR3 regions were amplified from genomic DNA by means of the immunoSEQ Assay, a bias-controlled multiplex PCR. Processing in the source paper ran as follows. The number of nucleated cells in each sample was estimated from the amplification of reference gene primers within the assay. To quantify the absolute abundance of each unique TCRbeta CDR3 rearrangement, sequence reads were collapsed and filtered. For each sample, productive Simpson clonality was calculated as the square root of Simpson's diversity index across productive rearrangements. TCRdb obtained this table from immuneACCESS and retained in-frame rearrangements with V and J assigned. These tables miss some clones; where compared with another copy, unresolved V genes account for less than half of the shortfall, and the remainder is unexplained. V, J and clone size were drawn from that table, and D and trimming were deduced from the DNA. Counted in this sample were under 95,000 clones; approximately 86% of them appeared once. The top ten clones comprise 5% to 6.5% of the sample.

This entry comes from a study of blood T cell repertoires in COVID-19 (dated by TCRdb to 2020 to 2021). About the full investigation: Samples from collaborators originated in the United States, Italy and Spain and spanned both the acute and convalescent phases of COVID-19. The prospective study material was composed of cDNA or gDNA derived from T cells, B-cell-depleted T cells, or PBMCs. Sample metadata almost always included a de-identified subject ID, COVID-19 status, age in years and sex. The repertoires were made available in a free public database intended to serve as a resource for research on the immune response to SARS-CoV-2. Where available, HLA class I and class II types were obtained from metadata supplied by the sample provider rather than from assay-based typing. The samples were drawn from the first 160 participants of the ongoing ImmuneRACE study and from 1,200 or so subjects provided by 6 global collaborators. Deeply sampled blood TCRbeta repertoires from subjects exposed to, actively infected with, or recovered from COVID-19 were included in the dataset. Overall results and qualifications from the work: The quantity of clinical and demographic metadata differed by source and by participant and was supplied without curation.

Each collaborating institution followed its own protocols to collect whole blood in K2EDTA tubes. For TCRbeta analysis, collaborator samples were shipped as frozen whole blood, as isolated PBMCs, or as DNA extracted from either sample type. Looking up the germline V gene yields CDR1 SGHTA and CDR2 FQGTGA. There are 16 amino acids in the CDR3, from cysteine to phenylalanine inclusive. Only the CDR3 DNA stays, 48 bases, in frame from base 1. Germline trimming amounts to 5 bases on V and 8 bases on J, with 13 as the count of junction bases outside the gene matches. The sample comprised peripheral blood. This chain joins TRBV7-3 to TRBJ2-1, with 9 middle bases fitting TRBD2. The TCR originated in a woman aged 45-59 years with acute or convalescent COVID-19. CDR3 protein: CASSALPAGGVDEQFF. The nucleotide sequence reads TGTGCCAGCAGCGCCCTCCCCGCGGGGGGGGTAGATGAGCAGTTCTTC.